This TCR beta chain comes out of a study of OX40 agonist ivuxolimab in advanced cancers. Systemic immunosuppression or autoimmune disease history was grounds to exclude patients. Trimming shortened V by 7 bases and J by 1 base, and 7 bases separated the two germline ends. This CDR3 comprises 13 residues. Germline values: CDR1 MNHEY, CDR2 SMNVEV (reference sequence). Method: immunoSEQ multiplex PCR; TCRdb's copy keeps in-frame clones and lacks some. The data hold tens of thousands of clones, with around 89% observed a single time. The V and J genes are TRBV27 and TRBJ2-2, with TRBD1 as a possible D gene (5 bases). The sequencing used CD4+ or CD8+ T cells sorted from blood, collected in a trial of the OX40 agonist ivuxolimab. The clonotype originates from an adult with an advanced solid tumor such as melanoma, head and neck, liver or kidney cancer. In nucleotides, the CDR3 is TGTGCCAGCACCGGACAGAACACCGGGGAGCTGTTTTTT. It codes for CASTGQNTGELFF.